This TCR beta chain was captured by sequencing in a study of T-cell reconstitution after alpha-beta-depleted transplantation in children listed by TCRdb under 2016. In terms of the full investigation: T-cell immune reconstitution after TCRalphabeta/CD19-depleted allogeneic hematopoietic cell transplantation in children was quantitatively tracked in the study by means of TCR repertoire profiling.

Points the paper makes about the study in general: In some patients, high TCRbeta diversity at day 60 was attributed to recipient T cells and intrathymic progenitors that had survived conditioning. The frequencies of hyperexpanded clones fell over the following months, and after one year, T-cell counts and TCRbeta diversity were mostly attributed to newly produced T cells. The apparently early recovery of alphabetaT-cell counts about two months after transplant reportedly depended on only several hundred rapidly expanded clones that came from non-depleted graft cells.

The sample's treatment or condition, from its label and the paper: allogeneic hematopoietic cell transplantation with graft depleted of TCRalphabeta T cells and CD19 B cells. The transplant recipients were children given TCRalphabeta/CD19-depleted allogeneic hematopoietic cell grafts. Libraries were prepared through PCR. The reads were generated on an Illumina HiSeq 2500. To normalize quantification of the TCRbeta repertoire, the TCR libraries were built with molecular barcoding that relied on unique molecular identifiers. TCRdb handled the public reads itself, with Q25 trimming in fastp and clone calling in MiXCR, and kept productive beta chains. Every entry covers one CDR3 protein and lists the most common genes and DNA from its rows. This sample is represented by hundreds of thousands of distinct CDR3 sequences; roughly 16% of them were singletons. About 5% of the sample is in the top ten clones.

This clonotype was counted between two and nine times. The target of this receptor is not known. Per-base qualities were not stored, and no clone one base away is much larger. The origin of this receptor is a male patient aged 10 to 17 who had a stem cell transplant for acute lymphoblastic leukemia, so the T cells may come from the graft donor. The sample was PBMCs, mostly from graft donor cells, taken 360 days after TCRalphabeta/CD19-depleted stem cell transplant.

At the DNA level, the sequence is TGCAGCGTTGGTGCCGCCCGGGACCTCTACGAGCAGTACTTC. It codes for CSVGAARDLYEQYF. The chain links TRBV29-1 with TRBJ2-7; the D gene may be TRBD1 or TRBD2, since each aligns over 5 bases. The CDR1 and CDR2 encoded by the germline V gene are SQVTM and ANQGSEA. Cut back by 4 bases and 3 bases, the V and J ends lie 16 bases apart. The CDR3 measures 14 amino acids from cysteine to phenylalanine. CDR3 DNA is the only sequence kept; it has 42 bases, read in frame from the first base.